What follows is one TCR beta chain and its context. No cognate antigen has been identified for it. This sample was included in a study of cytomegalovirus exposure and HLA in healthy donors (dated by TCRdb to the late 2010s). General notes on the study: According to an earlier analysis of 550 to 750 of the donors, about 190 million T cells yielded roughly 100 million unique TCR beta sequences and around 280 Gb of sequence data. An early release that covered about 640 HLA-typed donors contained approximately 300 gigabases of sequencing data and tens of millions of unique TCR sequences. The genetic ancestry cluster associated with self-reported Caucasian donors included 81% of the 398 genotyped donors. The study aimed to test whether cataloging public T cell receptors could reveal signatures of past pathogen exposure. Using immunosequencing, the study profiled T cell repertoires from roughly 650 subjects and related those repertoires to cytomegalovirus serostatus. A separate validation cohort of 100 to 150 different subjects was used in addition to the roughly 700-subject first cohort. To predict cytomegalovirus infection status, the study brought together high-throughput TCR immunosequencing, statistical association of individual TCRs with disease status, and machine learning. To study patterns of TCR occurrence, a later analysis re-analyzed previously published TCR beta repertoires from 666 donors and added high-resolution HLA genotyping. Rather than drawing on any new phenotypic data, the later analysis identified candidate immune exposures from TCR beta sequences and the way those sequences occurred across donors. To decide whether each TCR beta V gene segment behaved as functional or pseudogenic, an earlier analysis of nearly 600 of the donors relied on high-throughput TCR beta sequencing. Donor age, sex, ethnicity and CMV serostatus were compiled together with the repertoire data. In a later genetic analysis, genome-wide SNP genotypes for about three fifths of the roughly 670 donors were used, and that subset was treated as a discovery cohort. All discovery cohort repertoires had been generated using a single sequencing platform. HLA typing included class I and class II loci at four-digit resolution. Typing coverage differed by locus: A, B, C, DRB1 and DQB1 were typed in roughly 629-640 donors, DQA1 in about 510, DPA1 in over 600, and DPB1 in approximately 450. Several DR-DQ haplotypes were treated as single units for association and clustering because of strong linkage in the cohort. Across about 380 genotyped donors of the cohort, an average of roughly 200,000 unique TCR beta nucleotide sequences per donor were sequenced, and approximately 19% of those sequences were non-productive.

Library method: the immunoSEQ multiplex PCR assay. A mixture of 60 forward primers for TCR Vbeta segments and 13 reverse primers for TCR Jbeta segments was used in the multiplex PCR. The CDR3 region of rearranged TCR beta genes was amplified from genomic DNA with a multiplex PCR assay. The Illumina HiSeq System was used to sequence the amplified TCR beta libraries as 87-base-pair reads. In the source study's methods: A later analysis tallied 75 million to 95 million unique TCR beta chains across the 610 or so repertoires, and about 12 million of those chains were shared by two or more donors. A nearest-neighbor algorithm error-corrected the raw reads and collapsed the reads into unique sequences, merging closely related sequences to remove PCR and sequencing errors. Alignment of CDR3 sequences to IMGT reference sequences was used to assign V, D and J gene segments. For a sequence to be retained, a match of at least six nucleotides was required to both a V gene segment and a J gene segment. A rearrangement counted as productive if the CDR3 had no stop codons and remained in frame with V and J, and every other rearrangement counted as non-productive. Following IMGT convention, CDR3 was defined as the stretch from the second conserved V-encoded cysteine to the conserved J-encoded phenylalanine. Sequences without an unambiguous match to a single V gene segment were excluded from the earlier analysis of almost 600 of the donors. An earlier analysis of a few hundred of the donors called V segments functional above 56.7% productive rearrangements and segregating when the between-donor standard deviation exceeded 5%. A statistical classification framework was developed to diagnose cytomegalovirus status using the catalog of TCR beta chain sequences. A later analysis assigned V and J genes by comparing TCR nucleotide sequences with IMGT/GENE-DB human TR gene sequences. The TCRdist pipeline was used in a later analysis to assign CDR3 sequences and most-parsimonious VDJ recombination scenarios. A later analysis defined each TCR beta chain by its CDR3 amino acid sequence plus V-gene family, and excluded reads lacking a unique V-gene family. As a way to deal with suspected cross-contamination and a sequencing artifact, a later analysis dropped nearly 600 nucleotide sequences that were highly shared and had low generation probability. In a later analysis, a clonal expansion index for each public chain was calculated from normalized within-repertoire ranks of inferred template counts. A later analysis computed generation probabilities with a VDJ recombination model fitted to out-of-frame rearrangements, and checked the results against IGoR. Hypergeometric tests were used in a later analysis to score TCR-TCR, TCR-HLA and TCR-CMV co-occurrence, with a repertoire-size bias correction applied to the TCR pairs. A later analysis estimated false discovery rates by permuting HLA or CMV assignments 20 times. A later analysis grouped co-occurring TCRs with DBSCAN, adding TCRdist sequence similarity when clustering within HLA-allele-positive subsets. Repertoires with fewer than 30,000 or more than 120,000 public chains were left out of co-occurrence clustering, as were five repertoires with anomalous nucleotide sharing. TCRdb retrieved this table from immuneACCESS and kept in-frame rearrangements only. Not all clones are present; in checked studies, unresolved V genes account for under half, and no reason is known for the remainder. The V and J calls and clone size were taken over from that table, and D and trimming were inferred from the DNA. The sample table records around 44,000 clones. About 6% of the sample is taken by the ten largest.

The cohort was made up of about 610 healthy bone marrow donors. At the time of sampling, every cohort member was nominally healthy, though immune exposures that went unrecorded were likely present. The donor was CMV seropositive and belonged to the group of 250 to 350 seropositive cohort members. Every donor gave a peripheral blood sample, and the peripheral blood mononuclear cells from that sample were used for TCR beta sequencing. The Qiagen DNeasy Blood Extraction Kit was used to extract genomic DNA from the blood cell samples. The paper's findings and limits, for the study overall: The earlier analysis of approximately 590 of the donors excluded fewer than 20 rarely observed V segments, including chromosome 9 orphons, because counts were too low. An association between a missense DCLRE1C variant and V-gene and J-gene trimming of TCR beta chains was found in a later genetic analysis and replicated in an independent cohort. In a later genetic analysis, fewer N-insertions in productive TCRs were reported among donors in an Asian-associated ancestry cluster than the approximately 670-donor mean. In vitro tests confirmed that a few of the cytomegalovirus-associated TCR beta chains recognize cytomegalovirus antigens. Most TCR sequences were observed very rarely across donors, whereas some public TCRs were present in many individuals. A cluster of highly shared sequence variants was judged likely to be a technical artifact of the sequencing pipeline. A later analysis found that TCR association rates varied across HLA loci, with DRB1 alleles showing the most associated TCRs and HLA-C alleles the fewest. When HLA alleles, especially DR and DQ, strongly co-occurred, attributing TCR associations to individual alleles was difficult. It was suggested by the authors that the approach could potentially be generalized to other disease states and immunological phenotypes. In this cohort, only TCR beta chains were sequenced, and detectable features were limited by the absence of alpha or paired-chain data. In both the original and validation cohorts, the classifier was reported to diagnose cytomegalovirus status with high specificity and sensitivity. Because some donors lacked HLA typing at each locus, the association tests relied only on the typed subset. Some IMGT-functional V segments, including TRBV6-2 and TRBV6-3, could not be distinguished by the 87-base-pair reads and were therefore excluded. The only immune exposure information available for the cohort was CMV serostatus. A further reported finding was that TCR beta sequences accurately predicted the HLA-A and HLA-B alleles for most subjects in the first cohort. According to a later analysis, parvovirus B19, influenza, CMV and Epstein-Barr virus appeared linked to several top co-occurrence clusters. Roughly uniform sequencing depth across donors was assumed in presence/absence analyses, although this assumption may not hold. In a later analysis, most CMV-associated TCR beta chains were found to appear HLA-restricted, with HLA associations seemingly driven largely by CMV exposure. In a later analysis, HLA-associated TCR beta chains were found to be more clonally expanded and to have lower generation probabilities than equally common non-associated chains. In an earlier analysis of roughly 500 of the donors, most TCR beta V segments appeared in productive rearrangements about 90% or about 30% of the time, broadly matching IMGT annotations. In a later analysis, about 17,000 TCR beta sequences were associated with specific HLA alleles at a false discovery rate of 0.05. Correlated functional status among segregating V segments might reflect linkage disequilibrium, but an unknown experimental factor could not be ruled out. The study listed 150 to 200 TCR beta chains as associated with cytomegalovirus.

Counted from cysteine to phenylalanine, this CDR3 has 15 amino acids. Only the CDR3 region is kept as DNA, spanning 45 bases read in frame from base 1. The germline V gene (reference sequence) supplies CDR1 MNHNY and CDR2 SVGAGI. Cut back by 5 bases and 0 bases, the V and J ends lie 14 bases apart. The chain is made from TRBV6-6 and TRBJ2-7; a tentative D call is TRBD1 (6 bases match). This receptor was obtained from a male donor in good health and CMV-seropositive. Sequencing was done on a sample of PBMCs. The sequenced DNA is TGTGCCAGCAGTCCGCACCGACAGGACTCCTACGAGCAGTACTTC. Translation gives CASSPHRQDSYEQYF.